This T cell receptor beta chain was observed in a study of blood T cell repertoires in COVID-19. Whole-study context: Some COVID-19 samples were acute and others convalescent; all came from the United States, Italy and Spain.

TCRdb keeps only in-frame clones here, not all; method: immunoSEQ multiplex PCR. Of about 42,000 clones listed, around 88% are singletons. The V gene end was trimmed by 4 bases and the J gene end by 4 bases; junction bases not matched to a gene: 7. Germline CDR1 reads SGHAT; CDR2 reads FQNNGV. CDR3 length: 15 amino acids. In the case of this clone: The sample has other DNA sequences that encode this CDR3 too.

The chain recombines TRBV11-2 with TRBJ2-1, with 7 bases matching TRBD2. The sample was peripheral blood. The receptor comes from a human donor in a cohort sampled during active COVID-19. The CDR3 DNA reads TGTGCCAGCAGCTCCCCGGGACTAACGTACAATGAGCAGTTCTTC. This gives the protein CASSSPGLTYNEQFF.